The present TCR beta chain was sequenced within a study of T cell repertoires in cytomegalovirus infection. The study, taken as a whole, reports: The ex vivo response showed dominance by HLA-C-restricted CMV-specific TCR beta clonotypes. Cumulative frequency (of public TCR beta family members) identified carriers of CMV plus the relevant HLA.

V was pared by 1 base and J by 0 bases, with 12 bases between. The CDR3 totals 17 residues. Per the germline V gene, CDR1 is SGHTA and CDR2 is FQGNSA. TCRdb re-analysed the reads in MiXCR, keeping a single row per CDR3 protein. Of under 350,000 distinct CDR3 sequences in the sample, roughly a tenth were seen once. This clonotype was seen repeatedly, ten times or more. The antigen remains undetermined. The sequencing input was PBMCs. This chain uses TRBV7-2 with TRBJ2-2, with a tentative D call TRBD1 (6 bases). The sequence was collected from a human donor in good health (CMV status not recorded). Some clones in this sample may be carry-over from other donors' samples. The CDR3 coding sequence is TGTGCCAGCAGCTTAGTGCCCCGGACAGCGAACACCGGGGAGCTGTTTTTT. Its translation: CASSLVPRTANTGELFF.